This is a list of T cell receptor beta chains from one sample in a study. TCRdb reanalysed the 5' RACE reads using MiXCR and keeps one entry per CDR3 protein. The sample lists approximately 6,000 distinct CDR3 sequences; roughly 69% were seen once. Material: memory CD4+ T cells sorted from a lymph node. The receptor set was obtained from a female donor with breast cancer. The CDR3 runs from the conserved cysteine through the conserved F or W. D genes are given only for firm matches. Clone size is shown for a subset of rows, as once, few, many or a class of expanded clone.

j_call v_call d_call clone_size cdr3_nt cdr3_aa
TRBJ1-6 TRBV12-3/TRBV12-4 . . TGTGCCAGCAGCGCAGGGTATGAGAATTCACCCCTCCACTTT CASSAGYENSPLHF
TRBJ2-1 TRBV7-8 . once TGTGCCAGCAGCCCGGGACTCCCTCGGGGAGGTGAGCAGTTCTTC CASSPGLPRGGEQFF
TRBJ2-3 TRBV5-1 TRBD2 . TGCGCCAGCAGCGCGGTCCCCGGGGGGGCCGGCACAGATACGCAGTATTTT CASSAVPGGAGTDTQYF
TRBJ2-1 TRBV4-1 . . TGCGCCAGCAGCCCTGCCCCGACGGGCCGTTTCAATGAGCAGTTCTTC CASSPAPTGRFNEQFF
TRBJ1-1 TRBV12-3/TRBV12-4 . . TGTGCCAGCAGTTTATTGGGGGCCGCTGAAGCTTTCTTT CASSLLGAAEAFF
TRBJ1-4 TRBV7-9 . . TGTGCCACCAGCAGAGATGGTAGTCGCGGCGAAAAACTGTTTTTT CATSRDGSRGEKLFF
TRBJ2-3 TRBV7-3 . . TGTGCCAGCAGCTTATACAGGGACGCAGATACGCAGTATTTT CASSLYRDADTQYF
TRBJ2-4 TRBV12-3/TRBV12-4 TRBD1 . TGTGCCAGCAGTCCCACAGGGGTAAGGACTATTCAGTACTTC CASSPTGVRTIQYF
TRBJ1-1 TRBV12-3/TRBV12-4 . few TGTGCCAGCAGTTCGTCCCCTCGGGGTTACTCTGAAGCTTTCTTT CASSSSPRGYSEAFF
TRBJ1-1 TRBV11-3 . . TGTGCCAGCAGCTTAGAGGGAAACATGAACACTGAAGCTTTCTTT CASSLEGNMNTEAFF
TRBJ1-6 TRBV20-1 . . TGCAGTGCCAGCCCTCGTGGGGAGTGGAATTCACCCCTCCACTTT CSASPRGEWNSPLHF
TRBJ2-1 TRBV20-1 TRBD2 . TGCAGTGCGACCCAACCGGGACTAGTCCACAATGAGCAGTTCTTC CSATQPGLVHNEQFF
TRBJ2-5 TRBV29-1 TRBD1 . TGCAGCGTTGTATTAGGCACAGGGGGAGAGACCCAGTACTTC CSVVLGTGGETQYF
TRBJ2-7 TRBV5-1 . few TGCGCCAGCAGCTTGACTCCTCCAGCGCGCGAGCAGTACTTC CASSLTPPAREQYF
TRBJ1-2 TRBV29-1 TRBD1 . TGCAGCGTAGGGACAGGACGAACCGATGGCTACACCTTC CSVGTGRTDGYTF
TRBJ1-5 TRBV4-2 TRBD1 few TGTGCCAGCAGCCAAACAGGGGGCAATCAGCCCCAGCATTTT CASSQTGGNQPQHF
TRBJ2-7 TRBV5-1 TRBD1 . TGCGCCAGCAGCAAGACCGGACAGGGAAGGGAGCAGTACTTC CASSKTGQGREQYF
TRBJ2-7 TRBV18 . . TGTGCCAGCTCACCCGGCTCCTACGAGCAGTACTTC CASSPGSYEQYF
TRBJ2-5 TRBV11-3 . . TGTGCCAGCAGCTTCGTTACAGTACAAGAGACCCAGTATTTC CASSFVTVQETQYF
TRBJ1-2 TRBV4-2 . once TGTGCCAGCAGCCAAGCCAGGGATGGCTACACCTTC CASSQARDGYTF
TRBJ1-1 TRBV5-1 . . TGCGCCAGCAGCTGGATAACAGGTCCGTACACTGAAGCTTTCTTT CASSWITGPYTEAFF
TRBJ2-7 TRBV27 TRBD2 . TGTGCCAGCAGTTATCAGCGGGAGTCTTACGAGCAGTACTTC CASSYQRESYEQYF
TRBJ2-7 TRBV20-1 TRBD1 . TGCAGTGCTAATGTCGGGACAGGGTTGTCCGAGCAGTACTTC CSANVGTGLSEQYF
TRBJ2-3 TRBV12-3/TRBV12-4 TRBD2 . TGTGCCAGCACCAGGACTAGCGGGAACACAGATACGCAGTATTTT CASTRTSGNTDTQYF
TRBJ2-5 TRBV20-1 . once TGCAGTGCCTGGGACGTGGAGACCCAGTACTTC CSAWDVETQYF
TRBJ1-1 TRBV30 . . TGTGCCTGGACAAATAGGCTGAACACTGAAGCTTTCTTT CAWTNRLNTEAFF
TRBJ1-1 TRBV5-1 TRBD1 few TGCGCCAGCAGCCTACTAACAGGGGACGCTGAAGCTTTCTTT CASSLLTGDAEAFF
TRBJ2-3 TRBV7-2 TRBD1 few TGTGCCATCGTTGGGACAGCCCAGGAGACGCAGTATTTT CAIVGTAQETQYF